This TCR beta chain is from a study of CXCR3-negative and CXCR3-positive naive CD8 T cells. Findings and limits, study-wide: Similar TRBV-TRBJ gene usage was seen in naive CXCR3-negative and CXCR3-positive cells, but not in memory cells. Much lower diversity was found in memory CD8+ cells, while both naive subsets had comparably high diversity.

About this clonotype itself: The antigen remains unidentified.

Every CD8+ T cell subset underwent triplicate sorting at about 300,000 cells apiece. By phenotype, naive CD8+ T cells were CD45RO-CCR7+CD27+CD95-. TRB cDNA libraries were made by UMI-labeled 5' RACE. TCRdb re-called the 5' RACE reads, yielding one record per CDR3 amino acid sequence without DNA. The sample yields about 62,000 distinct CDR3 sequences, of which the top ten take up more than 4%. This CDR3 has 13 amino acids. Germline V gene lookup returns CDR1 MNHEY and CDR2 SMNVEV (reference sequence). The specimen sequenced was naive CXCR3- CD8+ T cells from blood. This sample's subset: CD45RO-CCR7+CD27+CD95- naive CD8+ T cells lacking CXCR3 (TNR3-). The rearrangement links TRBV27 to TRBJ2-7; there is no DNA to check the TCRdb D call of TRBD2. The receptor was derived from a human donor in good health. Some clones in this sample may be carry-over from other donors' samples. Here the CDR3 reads CASSGARPYEQYF.